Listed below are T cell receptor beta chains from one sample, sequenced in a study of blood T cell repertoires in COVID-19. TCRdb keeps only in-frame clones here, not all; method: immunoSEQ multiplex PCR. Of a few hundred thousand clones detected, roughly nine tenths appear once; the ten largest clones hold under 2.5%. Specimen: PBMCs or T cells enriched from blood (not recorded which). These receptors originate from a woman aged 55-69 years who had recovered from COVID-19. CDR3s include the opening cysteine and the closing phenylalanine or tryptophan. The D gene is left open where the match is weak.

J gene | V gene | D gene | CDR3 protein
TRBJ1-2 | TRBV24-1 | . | CATSDPTGTPNYGYTF
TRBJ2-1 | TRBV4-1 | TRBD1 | CATQGDNEQFF
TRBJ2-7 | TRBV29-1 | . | CSVGLQGREQYF
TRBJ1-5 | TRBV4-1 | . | CASSQAGGTSNQPQHF
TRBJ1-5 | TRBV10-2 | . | CASSQGGYQPQHF
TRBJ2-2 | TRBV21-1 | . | CASSKLALAGRFANTGELFF
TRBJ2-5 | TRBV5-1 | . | CASSLVRETQYF
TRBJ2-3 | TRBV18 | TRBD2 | CASSRTSGGVTDTQYF
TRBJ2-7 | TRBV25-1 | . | CASSGSGTPLHEQYF
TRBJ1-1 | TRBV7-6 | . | CASSLGTSQATEAFF
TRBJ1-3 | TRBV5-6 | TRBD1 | CASSPTGDWGNTIYF
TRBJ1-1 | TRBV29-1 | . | CSVEQNTEAFF
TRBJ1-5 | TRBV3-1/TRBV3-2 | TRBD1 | CASSLGQVGQPQHF
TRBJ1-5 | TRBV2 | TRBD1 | CASSGDRDWNQPQHF
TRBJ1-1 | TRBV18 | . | CASSPSRPEAFF
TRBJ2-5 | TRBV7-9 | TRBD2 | CASSSLADQETQYF
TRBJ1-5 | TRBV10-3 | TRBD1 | CAISDRDRANQPQHF
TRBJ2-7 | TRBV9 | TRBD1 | CASSVGQGSGEQYF
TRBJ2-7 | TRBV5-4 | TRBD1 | CASSARTGGGEQYF
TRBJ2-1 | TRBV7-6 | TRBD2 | CASSGGLAGYNEQFF
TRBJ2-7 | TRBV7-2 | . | CASSSSRGNEQYF
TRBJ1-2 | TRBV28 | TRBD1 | CASSMTGGASGYTF
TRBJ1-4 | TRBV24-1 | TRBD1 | CATSDYIIPTGGLPTNEKLFF
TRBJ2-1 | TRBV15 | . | CATSTRSEQFF
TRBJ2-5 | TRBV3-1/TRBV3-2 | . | CASSFDRETQYF
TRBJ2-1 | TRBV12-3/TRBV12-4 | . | CASSLDGYNEQFF